This T cell receptor beta chain was captured by sequencing in a study of T cell responses to AZD1222 COVID-19 vaccine (dated by TCRdb to the early 2020s). Turning to the overall study: AZD1222 recipients whose second dose came at about 4 weeks and those whose second dose came at about 12 weeks were combined into one group, since spike-specific TCR depth and breadth did not differ between the two schedules. TCR sequencing was performed for roughly 250 trial participants, of whom 207 were given two doses of AZD1222 and 26 were given two doses of MenACWY control vaccine. Trial participants were enrolled by age into subgroups of 18-55, 56-69 and 70-plus years, and around 140, 26 and 57 TCR-sequenced participants, respectively, were included in these subgroups. Study-wide conclusions, independent of this receptor: Because no day 14 peak-response samples were available, the repertoires could be characterized only after the peak T cell response. In the small 56-69-year group, the increase in depth fell short of significance, most likely because of low power. Most participants were white British and females outnumbered males, and the authors suggested that clonal diversity may have been underestimated. Nearly half of unique spike-specific TCRs reportedly recognized epitopes outside regions mutated in the B.1.351 and B.1.1.7 variants. CD4 TCRs associated with the vaccine covered the entire spike protein, and the dominant responses were in regions 160-218 and 743-854. After two AZD1222 doses, spike-specific TCR breadth and depth were significantly higher than at day 0 and than in MenACWY recipients. Conclusions about previously exposed vaccinees were limited because only six or seven AZD1222 recipients were SARS-CoV-2 seropositive at baseline.

A remark on this clone: Its antigen is not yet known. Per-base quality was not reported, and no clone a single base away is much larger than it.

The CDR3 regions of human TCRbeta chains were analyzed by immunosequencing. The published analysis was carried out like this. Repertoire TCRs were checked for matches against a reference library of SARS-CoV-2-specific TCRs that had been generated using the MIRA antigen-specificity platform. Breadth was defined as the fraction of unique TCRs that were SARS-CoV-2-associated. Depth was defined as the fraction of total T cells that were SARS-CoV-2-associated. Using the MIRA data, every spike-specific TCR was mapped to the spike region that the TCR reacted to and assigned to either a CD4 or a CD8 class. Log10-transformed breadth and depth values were compared by one-way ANOVA with Sidak's multiple comparisons tests. As stored in TCRdb, this immuneACCESS dataset retains in-frame rearrangements with V and J assigned. A fraction of the clones does not appear; measured against another copy, unresolved V genes explain less than half of the discrepancy, and the remainder lacks a known reason. Clonal size and the V and J genes are those of that table, whereas D and trimming came from the DNA. The sample includes about 84,000 clones, with nearly 90% observed a single time. The ten biggest clones cover approximately 1.5% of the sample.

Taken with the paper, the label for time point translates to: baseline before first vaccination. Samples from vaccinated people were obtained from the UK trials COV001 and COV002, which included a single-blind randomized controlled phase 2/3 trial of AZD1222 (ChAdOx1 nCoV-19) in healthy adults. Trial participant PBMC samples were collected at day 0 and day 28 after the second dose for TCRbeta chain sequencing. Germline trimming: 2 bases from V, 3 bases from J; junction bases outside gene matches: 3. Including cysteine and phenylalanine, the CDR3 has 15 amino acids. Here the CDR3 DNA is all that survives: 45 bases in frame from base 1.

This specimen consisted of peripheral blood, obtained on day 0 of AZD1222 vaccination. The TCR sequence derives from an adult in good health. The sequence is built from TRBV23-1 and TRBJ1-3; TRBD1 aligns with 8 central bases. TRBV23-1 is annotated as an ORF whose role is uncertain. The CDR3 region has the sequence CASSQKQGGGNTIYF. In nucleotides, the sequence is TGCGCCAGCAGTCAAAAACAGGGGGGTGGAAACACCATATATTTT.